The entry that follows covers one T cell receptor (beta chain) sequence. TCRB libraries came from RNA via three nested multiplex PCR rounds. TCRdb re-derived calls from the multiplex PCR reads in MiXCR, one entry per CDR3 protein. The table has approximately 9,600 distinct CDR3 sequences, about 72% seen once. The length of the CDR3 is 14 residues. V was cut by 4 bases and J by 4 bases, with 12 bases left in between. Looked up from germline, CDR1 is SGHNT and CDR2 is YYREEE (reference sequence). The data stem from a study of tumor-infiltrating lymphocytes in glioblastoma multiforme. Sequenced sample: brain tumor tissue. The J gene is TRBJ1-3, the V gene TRBV5-4, with D maybe TRBD1 (5 bases). This sequence originates from a male donor with glioblastoma. CDR3 sequence: CASSLKGQGNTIYF. In DNA, the CDR3 is TGTGCCAGCAGCCTAAAGGGGCAGGGAAACACCATATATTTT.